This T cell receptor (beta chain) was sequenced during a study of shared clonotypes between healthy human individuals. Note on this clone: Its cognate antigen is unknown.

Overall study findings and caveats: Sampling involved blood alone; tissue repertoires likely differ.

Measured with immunoSEQ multiplex PCR; TCRdb has only the in-frame clones, and not every one. This sample has about 550,000 clones, with 95% found just once. Terminally differentiated effector memory CD45RA+ cells were excluded by CCR7 positive selection of CD45RO-negative cells. Sequencing was done on a sample of naive CD8+ T cells sorted from blood. This TCR came from a woman younger than 45 in good health.

CDR3 loop: CASSELPGTERGFDTQYF. The DNA for the CDR3 is TGTGCCAGCAGTGAGCTCCCTGGGACGGAGCGGGGGTTCGATACGCAGTATTTT. The rearrangement uses TRBV28 and TRBJ2-3; 8 bases agree with TRBD2. This CDR3 spans 18 amino acids. Germline trimming cut 5 bases from V and 6 bases from J; bases unmatched to any gene: 19. Germline assignment: CDR1 MDHEN and CDR2 SYDVKM.